Listed here is a single TCR beta chain. Germline CDR1 and CDR2: MNHEY and SVGAGI. After removal of 6 bases from V and 4 bases from J, the junction contained 7 bases not matched to a gene. The CDR3 extends over 15 amino acids. The sample belongs to a study of blood T cell repertoires in COVID-19. About the study: Researchers got acute and convalescent COVID-19 samples from the United States, Italy and Spain. The analysed material was cDNA or gDNA that came from T cells, B-cell-depleted T cells, or PBMCs.

In Seattle, patients joined the study during active infection and were tracked longitudinally. Authors' analysis steps: Reference gene primer amplification in the assay estimated nucleated cell counts. Method: immunoSEQ multiplex PCR; TCRdb's copy keeps in-frame clones and lacks some. D and trimming were read from the DNA, whereas the V and J calls and clone size are those reported in that table. In the table there are approximately 500,000 clones, less than 90% of which are singletons. The genes are TRBV6-5 and TRBJ1-5; TRBD1 matches 9 bases. This clonotype originated in a woman aged 45-60 years with COVID-19, enrolled during active disease. Source material: peripheral blood. CDR3 region: CASSLRTGVNQPQHF. The CDR3 DNA sequence: TGTGCCAGCAGCCTTCGGACAGGGGTTAATCAGCCCCAGCATTTT.